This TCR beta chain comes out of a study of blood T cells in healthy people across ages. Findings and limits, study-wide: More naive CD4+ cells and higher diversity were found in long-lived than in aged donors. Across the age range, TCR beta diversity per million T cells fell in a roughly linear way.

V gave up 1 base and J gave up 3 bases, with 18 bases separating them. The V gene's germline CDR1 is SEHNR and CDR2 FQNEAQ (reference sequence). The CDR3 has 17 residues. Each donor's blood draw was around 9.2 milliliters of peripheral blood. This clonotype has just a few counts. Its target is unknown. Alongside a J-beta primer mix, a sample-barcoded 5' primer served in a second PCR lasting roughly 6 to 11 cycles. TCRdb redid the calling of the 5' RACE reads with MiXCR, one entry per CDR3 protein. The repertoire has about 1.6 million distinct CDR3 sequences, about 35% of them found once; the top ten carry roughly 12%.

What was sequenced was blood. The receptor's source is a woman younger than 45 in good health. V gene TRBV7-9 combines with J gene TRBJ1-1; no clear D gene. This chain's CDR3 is CASSLDPGIKRDTEAFF. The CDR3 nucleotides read TGTGCCAGCAGCTTAGACCCCGGGATCAAACGGGACACTGAAGCTTTCTTT.